This T cell receptor (beta chain) was recovered during a study of blood T cell repertoires in COVID-19. Study-level background: Sample material is recorded as cDNA or gDNA derived from T cells, B-cell-depleted T cells, or PBMCs.

The data were produced by immunoSEQ multiplex PCR, yet TCRdb's version contains in-frame clones alone and is incomplete. The table has under 250,000 clones, 70% to 90% seen once. V was shortened by 4 bases and J by 0 bases, with 12 bases between the two germline ends. CDR3 size: 15 residues. Germline V gives CDR1 LNHDA, CDR2 SQIVND (reference sequence). Sequencing was performed on peripheral blood. The rearrangement joins TRBV19 to TRBJ1-1; weak D call: TRBD1 (5 bases). This TCR came from a woman between 65 and 79 years old with active or convalescent COVID-19. CDR3 sequence: CASSRTRTVNTEAFF. The CDR3 region has the DNA TGTGCCAGTAGTAGGACACGGACGGTGAACACTGAAGCTTTCTTT. The variable domain in full, completed from reference TRBV19 and TRBJ1-1, reads DGGITQSPKYLFRKEGQNVTLSCEQNLNHDAMYWYRQDPGQGLRLIYYSQIVNDFQKGDIAEGYSVSREKKESFPLTVTSAQKNPTAFYLCASSRTRTVNTEAFFGQGTRLTVV.